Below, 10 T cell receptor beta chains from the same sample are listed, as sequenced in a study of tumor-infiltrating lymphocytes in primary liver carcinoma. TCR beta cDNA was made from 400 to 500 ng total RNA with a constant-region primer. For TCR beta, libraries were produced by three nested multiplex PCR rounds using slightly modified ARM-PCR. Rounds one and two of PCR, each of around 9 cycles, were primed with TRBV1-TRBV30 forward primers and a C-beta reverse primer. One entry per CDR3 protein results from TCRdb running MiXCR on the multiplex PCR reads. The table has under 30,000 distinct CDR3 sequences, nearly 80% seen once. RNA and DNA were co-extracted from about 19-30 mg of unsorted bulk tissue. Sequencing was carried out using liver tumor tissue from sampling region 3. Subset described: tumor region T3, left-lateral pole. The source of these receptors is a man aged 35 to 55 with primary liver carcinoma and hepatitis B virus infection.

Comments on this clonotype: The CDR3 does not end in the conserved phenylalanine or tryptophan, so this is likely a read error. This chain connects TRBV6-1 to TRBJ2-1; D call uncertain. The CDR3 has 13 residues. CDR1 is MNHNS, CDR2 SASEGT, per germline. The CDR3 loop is CAGSEALSHEQFL. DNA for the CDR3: TGTGCCGGCAGTGAAGCCCTCAGTCATGAGCAGTTCCTC.

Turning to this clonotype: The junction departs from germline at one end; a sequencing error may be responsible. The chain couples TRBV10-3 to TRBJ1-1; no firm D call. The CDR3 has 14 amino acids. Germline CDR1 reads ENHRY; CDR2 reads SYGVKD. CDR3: CAISELPGRTEAFF. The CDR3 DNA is TGCGCCATCAGTGAGTTGCCGGGCAGGACTGAAGCTTTCTTT.

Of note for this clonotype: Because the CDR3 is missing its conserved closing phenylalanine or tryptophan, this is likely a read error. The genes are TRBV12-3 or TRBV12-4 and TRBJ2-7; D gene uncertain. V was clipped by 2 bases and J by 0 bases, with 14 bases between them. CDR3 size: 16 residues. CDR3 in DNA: TGTGCCAGCAGTTTAATTGGCACCGGTAGCTCCTACGAGCAGTACTCC. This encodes CASSLIGTGSSYEQYS.

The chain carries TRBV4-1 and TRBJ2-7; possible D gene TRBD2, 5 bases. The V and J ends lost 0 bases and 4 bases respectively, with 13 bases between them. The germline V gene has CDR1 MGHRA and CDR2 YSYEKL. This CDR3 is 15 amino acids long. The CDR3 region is CASSQELTGGYEQYF. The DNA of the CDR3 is TGCGCCAGCAGCCAAGAACTAACTGGAGGATACGAGCAGTACTTC.

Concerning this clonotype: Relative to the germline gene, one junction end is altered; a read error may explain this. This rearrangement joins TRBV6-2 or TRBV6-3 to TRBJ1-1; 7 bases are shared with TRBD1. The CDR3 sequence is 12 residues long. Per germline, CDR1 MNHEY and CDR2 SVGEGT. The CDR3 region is CASTWDSPTALF. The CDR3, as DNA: TGTGCCAGCACCTGGGACAGCCCCACGGCTCTCTTT.

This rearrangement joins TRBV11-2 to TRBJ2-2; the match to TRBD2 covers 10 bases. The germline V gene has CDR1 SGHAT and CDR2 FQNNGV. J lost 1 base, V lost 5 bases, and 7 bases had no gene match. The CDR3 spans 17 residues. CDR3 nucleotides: TGTGCCAGCAGCGGAGGACTAGCGGAGCGGAACACCGGGGAGCTGTTTTTT. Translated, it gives CASSGGLAERNTGELFF.

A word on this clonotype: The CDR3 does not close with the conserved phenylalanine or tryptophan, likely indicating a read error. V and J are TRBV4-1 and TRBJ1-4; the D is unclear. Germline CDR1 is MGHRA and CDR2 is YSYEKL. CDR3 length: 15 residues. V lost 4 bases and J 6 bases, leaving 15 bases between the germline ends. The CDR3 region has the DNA TGCGCCAGCAGCCGCGTGGGAGTAGGCGATGAAAAACTGTTTTCT. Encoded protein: CASSRVGVGDEKLFS.

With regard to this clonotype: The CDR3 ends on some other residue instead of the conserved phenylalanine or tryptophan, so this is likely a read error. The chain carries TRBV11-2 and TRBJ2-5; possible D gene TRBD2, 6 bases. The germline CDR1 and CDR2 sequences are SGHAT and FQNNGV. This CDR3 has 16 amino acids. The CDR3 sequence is CASSQTPGGVKETQYI. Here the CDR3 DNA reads TGTGCGAGCAGCCAAACTCCTGGCGGGGTGAAAGAGACTCAGTACATC.

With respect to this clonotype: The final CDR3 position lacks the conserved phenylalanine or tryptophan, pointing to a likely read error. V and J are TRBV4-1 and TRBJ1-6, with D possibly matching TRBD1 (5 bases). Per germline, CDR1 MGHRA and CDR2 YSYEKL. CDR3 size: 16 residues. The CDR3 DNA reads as TGCACCAGCAGCCACCACCTACAGGCGGCGGATTCACCCCTCCACCTT. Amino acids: CTSSHHLQAADSPLHL.

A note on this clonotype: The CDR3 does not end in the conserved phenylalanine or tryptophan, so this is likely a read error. This chain's CDR3 is CGVARTANTWELFL. The CDR3 bases are TGCGGCGTTGCCCGGACAGCGAACACCTGGGAGCTGTTTCTT. The rearrangement joins TRBV29-1 to TRBJ2-2; D is perhaps TRBD1 (6 bases). CDR3 length equals 14 residues. Germline-derived CDR1 and CDR2 are SQVTM and ANQGSEA.